This T cell receptor beta chain was captured by sequencing in a study of Ad26.COV2.S vaccination and SARS-CoV-2 variants. Study-wide context: Donor participated within the Ad26.COV2.S arm of the COV1001 trial. Once or twice, 56 days apart, Ad26.COV2.S was delivered intramuscularly.

The CDR3 loop spans 14 amino acids. V lost 4 bases to trimming and J lost 7 bases; unmatched junction nucleotides: 10. In germline, CDR1 is GTSNPN, CDR2 SVGIG (reference sequence). The protocol was immunoSEQ multiplex PCR, while the TCRdb copy is restricted to in-frame clones and leaves out a portion. Among approximately 300,000 clones listed, around 83% were seen once. Treatment of the sample: roughly 18 received Ad26.COV2.S at low or high dose, single or two shots; five or six received placebo; per-sample allocation not given. It was on day 63 after the first vaccine or placebo injection that samples were taken.

Specimen: peripheral blood, collected in a trial of Ad26.COV2.S vaccine versus placebo. This chain uses TRBV30 with TRBJ2-1, with 7 nucleotides matching TRBD2. The TCR was taken from a person between 18 and 60 years old who received the Ad26.COV2.S COVID-19 vaccine or a placebo. The CDR3 nucleotides read TGTGCCTGGACGGCCTGGGAGGGGAAGAATGAGCAGTTCTTC. It specifies CAWTAWEGKNEQFF.